This TCR beta chain is drawn from a study of PD-1 blockade in classical Hodgkin lymphoma. A word on this clone: Its target is unknown.

Profiling relied on immunoSEQ multiplex PCR, and the TCRdb table lists in-frame clones only, not all of them. The data show around 65,000 clones, roughly 88% seen once. All the patients suffered relapse after autologous stem cell transplantation, and brentuximab vedotin exposure differed. The CDR3 covers 14 residues. Germline CDR1 KGHSH, CDR2 LQKENI. V dropped 6 bases and J dropped 0 bases, with 9 bases sitting between them. Study results and caveats: Complete responders' baseline diversity resembled that of newly diagnosed patients. A significant rise in TCR diversity was seen by C4D1 for CD4+ cells but not for CD8+ cells. The origin of the repertoire differences remains undefined, with disease activity or prior therapy as possible causes.

The receptor's source is a human donor with classical Hodgkin lymphoma. The chain carries TRBV18 and TRBJ1-3; a possible D gene is TRBD1 (5 bases). The sequencing used peripheral blood mononuclear cells (PBMCs), collected at baseline. As DNA, the CDR3 is TGTGCCAGCTCGCAGGGTTTCTCTGGAAACACCATATATTTT. Translating it yields CASSQGFSGNTIYF.